Each of the 6 T cell receptor beta chains below was sequenced from the same sample in a study of T cells in Graves' hyperthyroidism and ophthalmopathy. From RNA transcripts, TCR beta CDR3 regions were amplified. Initially, a first-round RT-PCR of the TCR CDR3 employed the HTBI primer set. TCRdb redid the calling of the multiplex PCR reads with MiXCR, one entry per CDR3 protein. Altogether 550,000 to 600,000 distinct CDR3 sequences are present, around 14% being singletons, with the ten largest covering less than 9%. Source material: blood. All receptors come from a woman younger than 35 with Graves' ophthalmopathy.

At least ten counts were recorded for this clonotype. The chain uses TRBV7-2 and TRBJ2-1, with 7 positions matching TRBD2. The V and J ends lost 5 bases and 8 bases, in that order; junction bases with no gene match: 15. Germline lookup yields CDR1 SGHTA and CDR2 FQGNSA. The CDR3 covers 16 residues. CDR3 nucleotide sequence: TGTGCCAGCAGCCGCGCCGTAGGCGGGAGTTCGGATGAGCAGTTCTTC. Protein product: CASSRAVGGSSDEQFF.

There are a few counts of this clonotype. The rearrangement links TRBV6-2 or TRBV6-3 to TRBJ2-7; a weak D match, TRBD2 (7 bases). The CDR3 runs to 15 residues. V was clipped by 6 bases and J by 6 bases, with 21 bases between them. Germline V gene sequence: CDR1 MNHEY, CDR2 SVGEGT. CDR3 residues: CASSYRGGGFGEQYF. Written as DNA, the CDR3 is TGTGCCAGCAGCTACCGGGGCGGGGGCTTTGGCGAGCAGTACTTC.

The chain couples TRBV29-1 to TRBJ2-1; 12 bases are shared with TRBD1. The germline V gene has CDR1 SQVTM and CDR2 ANQGSEA. Trimming cost V 3 bases and J 6 bases; bases outside gene matches: 30. This CDR3 has 23 residues. The DNA for the CDR3 is TGCAGCGTTGATGGGATTTTGGGACAGGGGGCCTACACGACCTTCCAAGAAGGCAATGAGCAGTTCTTC. Its protein is CSVDGILGQGAYTTFQEGNEQFF.

The gene calls are TRBV24-1 and TRBJ1-4, with TRBD1 as a possible D gene (5 bases). The germline CDR1 and CDR2 sequences are KGHDR and SFDVKD. The ends were cut back, 4 bases at V and 5 bases at J, with 10 bases in the middle. The length of the CDR3 is 14 residues. Here the CDR3 DNA reads TGTGCCACCAGTGAGGGGGGACGGAATGAAAAACTGTTTTTT. Residues: CATSEGGRNEKLFF.

J is TRBJ2-7 and V is TRBV19; D gene unclear. The germline gives CDR1 LNHDA, CDR2 SQIVND (reference sequence). CDR3 length equals 14 residues. V lost 1 base, J lost 2 bases, and 9 bases lay in between. CDR3 coding DNA: TGTGCCAGTAGTATAGCCGGGCGGACCTACGAGCAGTACTTC. Protein product: CASSIAGRTYEQYF.

This clonotype was observed at least ten times. The chain couples TRBV7-2 to TRBJ2-1, with D possibly being TRBD2 (7 bases). This CDR3 comprises 14 residues. The germline CDR1 and CDR2 sequences are SGHTA and FQGNSA. Trimming removed 5 bases from V and 9 bases from J, with 17 bases in between. The DNA of the CDR3 is TGTGCCAGCAGCACCCGGGGGGCAGGGATTGAGCAGTTCTTC. Amino acids: CASSTRGAGIEQFF.